The following is a TCR beta chain sequence with its context. Its antigen is unidentified. Healthy Caucasians from Russia aged about 6 to 90 served as donors. The data are from a study of blood T cells in healthy people across ages. Next came a second PCR, run for about 7 to 11 cycles, which used a sample-barcoded 5' primer along with a J-beta primer mix. TCRdb redid the calling of the 5' RACE reads with MiXCR, one entry per CDR3 protein. The sample shows about 580,000 distinct CDR3 sequences, around 48% of them seen only once. Germline assignment: CDR1 SEHNR and CDR2 FQNEAQ (reference sequence). The CDR3 is 15 amino acids. V gave up 0 bases and J gave up 1 base, with 9 bases separating them. Study-level points and caveats: Compared with aged donors, long-lived donors showed fewer expanded clones, suggesting selection.

The sequence came from a man at least 80 years old in good health. The V call is TRBV7-9, the J call TRBJ1-1; D unresolved. Material for sequencing was blood. The CDR3 sequence: CASSLARTENTEAFF. CDR3 sequence (DNA): TGTGCCAGCAGCTTAGCGCGGACCGAGAACACTGAAGCTTTCTTT.